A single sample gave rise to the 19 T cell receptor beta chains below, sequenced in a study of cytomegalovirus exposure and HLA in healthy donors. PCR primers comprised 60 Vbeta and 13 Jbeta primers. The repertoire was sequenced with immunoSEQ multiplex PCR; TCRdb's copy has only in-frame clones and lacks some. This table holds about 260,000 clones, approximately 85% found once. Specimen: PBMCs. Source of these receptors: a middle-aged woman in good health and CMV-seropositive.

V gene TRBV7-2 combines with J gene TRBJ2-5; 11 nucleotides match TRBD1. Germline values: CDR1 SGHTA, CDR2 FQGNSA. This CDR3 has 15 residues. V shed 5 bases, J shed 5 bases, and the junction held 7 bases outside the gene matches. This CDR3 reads CASSPGQGAGETQYF. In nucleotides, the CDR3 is TGTGCCAGCAGCCCCGGACAGGGGGCAGGGGAGACCCAGTACTTC.

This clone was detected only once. CDR3 sequence reads: CASSLTGVFPGYTF. Here the CDR3 DNA reads TGTGCCAGCAGTTTGACAGGGGTTTTTCCTGGCTACACCTTC. The gene calls are TRBV28 and TRBJ1-2, with 8 bases fitting TRBD1. The V gene end was trimmed by 3 bases and the J gene end by 7 bases; junction bases not matched to a gene: 7. The germline gives CDR1 MDHEN, CDR2 SYDVKM. The CDR3 has 14 amino acids.

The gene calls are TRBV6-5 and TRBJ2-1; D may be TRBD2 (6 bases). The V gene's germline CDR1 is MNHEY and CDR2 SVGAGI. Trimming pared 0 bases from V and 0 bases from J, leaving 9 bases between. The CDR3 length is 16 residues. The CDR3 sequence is CASSYSSGLSYNEQFF. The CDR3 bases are TGTGCCAGCAGTTACTCTAGCGGACTCTCCTACAATGAGCAGTTCTTC.

CDR3 in amino acids: CASGGQREKLFF. CDR3 DNA sequence: TGTGCCAGCGGCGGACAGCGGGAAAAACTGTTTTTT. V is TRBV28 and J is TRBJ1-4; D is possibly TRBD1 (6 bases). Trimming took 8 bases from V and 8 from J, leaving 12 bases between them. From germline, CDR1 is MDHEN and CDR2 SYDVKM. The CDR3 is 12 residues long.

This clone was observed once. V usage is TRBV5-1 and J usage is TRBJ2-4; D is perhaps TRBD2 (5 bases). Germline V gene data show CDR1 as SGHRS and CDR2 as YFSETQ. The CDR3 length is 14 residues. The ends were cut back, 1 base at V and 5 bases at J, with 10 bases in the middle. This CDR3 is CASSLSGEQNIQYF. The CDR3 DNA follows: TGCGCCAGCAGCTTGTCCGGGGAACAAAACATTCAGTACTTC. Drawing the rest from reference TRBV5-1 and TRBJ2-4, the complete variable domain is KAGVTQTPRYLIKTRGQQVTLSCSPISGHRSVSWYQQTPGQGLQFLFEYFSETQRNKGNFPGRFSGRQFSNSRSEMNVSTLELGDSALYLCASSLSGEQNIQYFGAGTRLSVL.

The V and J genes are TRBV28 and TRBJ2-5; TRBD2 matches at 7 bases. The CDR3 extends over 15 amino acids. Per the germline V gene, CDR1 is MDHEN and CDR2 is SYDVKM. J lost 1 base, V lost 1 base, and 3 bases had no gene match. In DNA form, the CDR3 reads TGTGCCAGCAGTTTATTCTCTAGCGGCCAAGAGACCCAGTACTTC. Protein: CASSLFSSGQETQYF.

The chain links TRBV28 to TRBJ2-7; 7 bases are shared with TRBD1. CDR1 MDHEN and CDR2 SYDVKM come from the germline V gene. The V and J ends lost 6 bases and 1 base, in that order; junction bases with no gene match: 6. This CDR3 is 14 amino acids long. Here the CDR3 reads CASRTGTESYEQYF. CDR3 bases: TGTGCCAGCAGAACCGGGACAGAGTCCTACGAGCAGTACTTC.

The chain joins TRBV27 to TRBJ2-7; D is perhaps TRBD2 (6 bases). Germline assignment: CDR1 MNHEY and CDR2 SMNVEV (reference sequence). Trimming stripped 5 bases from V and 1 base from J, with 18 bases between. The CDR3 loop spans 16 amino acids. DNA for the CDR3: TGTGCCAGCAGTCCTCAAGGGAGGTCAGGGTCCTACGAGCAGTACTTC. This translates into CASSPQGRSGSYEQYF.

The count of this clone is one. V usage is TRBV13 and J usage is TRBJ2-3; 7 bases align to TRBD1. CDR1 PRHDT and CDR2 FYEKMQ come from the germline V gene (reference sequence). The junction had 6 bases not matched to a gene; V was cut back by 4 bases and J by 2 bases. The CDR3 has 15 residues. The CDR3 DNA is TGTGCCAGCAGCTCCCCACAGGGGCTCACAGATACGCAGTATTTT. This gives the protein CASSSPQGLTDTQYF.

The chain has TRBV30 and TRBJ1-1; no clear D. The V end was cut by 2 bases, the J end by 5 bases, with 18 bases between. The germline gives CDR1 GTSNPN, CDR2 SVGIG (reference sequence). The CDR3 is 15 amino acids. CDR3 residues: CAWSRAGLVRTEAFF. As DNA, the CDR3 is TGTGCCTGGAGTCGGGCGGGGTTGGTGCGAACTGAAGCTTTCTTT.

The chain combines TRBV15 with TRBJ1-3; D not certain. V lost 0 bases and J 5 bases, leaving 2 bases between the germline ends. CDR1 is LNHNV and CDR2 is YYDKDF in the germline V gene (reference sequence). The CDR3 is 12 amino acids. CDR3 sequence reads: CATSRDRNTIYF. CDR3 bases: TGTGCCACCAGCAGAGACAGAAACACCATATATTTT.

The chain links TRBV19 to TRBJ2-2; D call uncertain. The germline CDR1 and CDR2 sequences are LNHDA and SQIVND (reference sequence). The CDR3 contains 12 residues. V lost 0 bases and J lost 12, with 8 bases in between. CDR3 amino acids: CASSIEGKKLFF. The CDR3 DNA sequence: TGTGCCAGTAGTATAGAGGGCAAGAAGCTGTTTTTT.

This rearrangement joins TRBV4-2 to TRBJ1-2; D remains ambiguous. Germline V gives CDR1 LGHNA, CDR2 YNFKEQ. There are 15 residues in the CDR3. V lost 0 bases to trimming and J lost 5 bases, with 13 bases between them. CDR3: CASSQDLWAWYGYTF. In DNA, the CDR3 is TGTGCCAGCAGCCAAGATTTGTGGGCATGGTATGGCTACACCTTC.

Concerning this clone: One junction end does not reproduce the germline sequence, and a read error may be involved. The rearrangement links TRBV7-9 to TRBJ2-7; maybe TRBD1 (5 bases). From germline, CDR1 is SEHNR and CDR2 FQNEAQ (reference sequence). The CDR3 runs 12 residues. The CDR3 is CSSSFQGYEQYF. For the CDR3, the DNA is TGTTCCAGCAGCTTTCAGGGATACGAGCAGTACTTC.

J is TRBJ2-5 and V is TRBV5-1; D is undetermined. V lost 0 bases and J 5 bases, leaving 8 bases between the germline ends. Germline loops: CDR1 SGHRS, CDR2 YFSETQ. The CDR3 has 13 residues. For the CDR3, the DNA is TGCGCCAGCAGCTTGGCCACCGGGGAGACCCAGTACTTC. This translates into CASSLATGETQYF.

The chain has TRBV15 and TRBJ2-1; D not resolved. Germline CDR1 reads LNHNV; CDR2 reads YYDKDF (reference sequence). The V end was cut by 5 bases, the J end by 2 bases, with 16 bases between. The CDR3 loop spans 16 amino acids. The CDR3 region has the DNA TGTGCCACCAGCTCCCCAGGCTTGGTCGCCTACAATGAGCAGTTCTTC. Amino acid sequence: CATSSPGLVAYNEQFF.

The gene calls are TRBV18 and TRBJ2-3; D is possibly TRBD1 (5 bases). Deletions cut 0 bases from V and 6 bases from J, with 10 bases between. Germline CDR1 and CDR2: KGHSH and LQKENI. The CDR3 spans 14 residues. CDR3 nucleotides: TGTGCCAGCTCACCACCGGGGCGATGGGATACGCAGTATTTT. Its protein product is CASSPPGRWDTQYF.

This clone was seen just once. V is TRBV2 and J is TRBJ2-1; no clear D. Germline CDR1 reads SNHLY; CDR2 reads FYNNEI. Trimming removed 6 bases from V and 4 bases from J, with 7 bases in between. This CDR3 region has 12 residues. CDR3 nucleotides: TGTGCCAGCAGAGACTGGTACAATGAGCAGTTCTTC. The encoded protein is CASRDWYNEQFF.

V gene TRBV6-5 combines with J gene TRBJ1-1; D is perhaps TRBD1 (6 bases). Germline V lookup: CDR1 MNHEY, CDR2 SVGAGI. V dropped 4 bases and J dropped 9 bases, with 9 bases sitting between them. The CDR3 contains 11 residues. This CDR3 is CASSSGVKAFF. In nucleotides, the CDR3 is TGTGCCAGCAGTTCAGGGGTAAAAGCTTTCTTT.